The T cell receptor (beta chain) under discussion was sequenced for a study of T cell changes during pregnancy in multiple sclerosis. Produced via immunoSEQ multiplex PCR; TCRdb's table is partial and in-frame only. There are around 66,000 clones in the sample; 90% occur only once, and around 3.3% lies in the top ten. This CDR3 comprises 17 residues. The germline gives CDR1 ENHRY, CDR2 SYGVKD. J gave up 2 bases and V 3 bases, and 11 bases lay outside the gene matches. The chain carries TRBV10-3 and TRBJ2-5, with TRBD2 matching over 8 bases. This TCR derives from a female donor in good health, enrolled as a control in a pregnancy study. The sequenced sample was peripheral blood, obtained in the first trimester of pregnancy. CDR3: CAISDPAGVAGQETQYF. The CDR3 bases are TGTGCCATCAGTGACCCAGCCGGGGTAGCGGGGCAAGAGACCCAGTACTTC.